This TCR beta chain was observed in a study of cytomegalovirus exposure and HLA in healthy donors. Overall study results and limits: Most TCR sequences were rare, but some public TCRs occurred in many donors.

As concerns this clone: Its target is unknown.

TCRdb's table, derived via immunoSEQ multiplex PCR, lists solely in-frame clones and lacks some. Of about 150,000 clones listed, about 86% were seen once; the top ten hold about 1.9%. From germline, CDR1 is MNHNY and CDR2 SVGAGI (reference sequence). The CDR3 is 13 amino acids. V lost 5 bases and J lost 5; bases outside the gene matches: 1. The donors were in the roughly 130-subject validation cohort, distinct from the approximately 730-subject first cohort. The sequence came from a human donor in good health. The sample consisted of PBMCs. The J gene is TRBJ2-3, the V gene TRBV6-6; 10 bases are a match to TRBD1. This chain's CDR3 is CASSGQGVDTQYF. The CDR3 coding sequence is TGTGCCAGCAGTGGACAGGGGGTAGATACGCAGTATTTT.